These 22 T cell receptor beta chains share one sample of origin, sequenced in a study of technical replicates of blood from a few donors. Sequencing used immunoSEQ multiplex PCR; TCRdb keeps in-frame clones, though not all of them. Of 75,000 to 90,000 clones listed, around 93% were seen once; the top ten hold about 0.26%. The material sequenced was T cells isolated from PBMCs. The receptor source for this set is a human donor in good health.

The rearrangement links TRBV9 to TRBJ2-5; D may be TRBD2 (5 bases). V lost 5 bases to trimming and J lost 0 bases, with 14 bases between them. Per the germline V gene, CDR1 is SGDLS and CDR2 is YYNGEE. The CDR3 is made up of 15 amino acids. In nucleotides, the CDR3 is TGTGCCAGCAGTCTCGGGGTGAGCAACCAAGAGACCCAGTACTTC. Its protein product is CASSLGVSNQETQYF. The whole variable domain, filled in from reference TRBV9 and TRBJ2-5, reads DSGVTQTPKHLITATGQRVTLRCSPRSGDLSVYWYQQSLDQGLQFLIQYYNGEERAKGNILERFSAQQFPDLHSELNLSSLELGDSALYFCASSLGVSNQETQYFGPGTRLLVL.

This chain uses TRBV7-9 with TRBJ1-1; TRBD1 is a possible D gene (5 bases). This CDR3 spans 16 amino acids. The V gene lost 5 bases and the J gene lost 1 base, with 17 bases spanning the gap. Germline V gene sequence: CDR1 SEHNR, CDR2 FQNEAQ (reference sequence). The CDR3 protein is CASSPHSGGGNTEAFF. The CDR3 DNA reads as TGTGCCAGCAGCCCCCACTCGGGCGGGGGGAACACTGAAGCTTTCTTT. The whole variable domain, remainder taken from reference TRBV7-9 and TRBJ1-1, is DTGVSQNPRHKITKRGQNVTFRCDPISEHNRLYWYRQTLGQGPEFLTYFQNEAQLEKSRLLSDRFSAERPKGSFSTLEIQRTEQGDSAMYLCASSPHSGGGNTEAFFGQGTRLTVV.

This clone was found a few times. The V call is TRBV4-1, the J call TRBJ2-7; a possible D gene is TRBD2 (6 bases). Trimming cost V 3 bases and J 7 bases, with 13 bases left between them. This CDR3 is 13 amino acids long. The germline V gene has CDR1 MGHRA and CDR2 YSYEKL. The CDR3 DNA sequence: TGCGCCAGCAGCCAGAGCGGGTCCTGGGAGCAGTACTTC. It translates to CASSQSGSWEQYF.

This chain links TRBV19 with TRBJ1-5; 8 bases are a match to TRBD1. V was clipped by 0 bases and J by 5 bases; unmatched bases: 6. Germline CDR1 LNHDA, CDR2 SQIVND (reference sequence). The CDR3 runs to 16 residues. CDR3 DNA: TGTGCCAGTAGTATAGACCAATACAGGGGGGATCAGCCCCAGCATTTT. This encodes CASSIDQYRGDQPQHF.

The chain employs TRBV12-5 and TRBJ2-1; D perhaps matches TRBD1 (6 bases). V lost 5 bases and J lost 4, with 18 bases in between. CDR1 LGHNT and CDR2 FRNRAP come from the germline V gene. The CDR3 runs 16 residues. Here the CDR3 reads CASGLHQRTAYNEQFF. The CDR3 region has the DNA TGTGCTAGTGGTCTCCACCAGCGGACAGCTTACAATGAGCAGTTCTTC.

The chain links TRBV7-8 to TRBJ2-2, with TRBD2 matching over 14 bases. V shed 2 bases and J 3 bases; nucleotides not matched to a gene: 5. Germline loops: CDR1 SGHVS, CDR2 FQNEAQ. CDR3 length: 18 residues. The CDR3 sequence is CASSLRLAGGLDTGELFF. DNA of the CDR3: TGTGCCAGCAGCTTAAGACTAGCGGGAGGGCTTGACACCGGGGAGCTGTTTTTT.

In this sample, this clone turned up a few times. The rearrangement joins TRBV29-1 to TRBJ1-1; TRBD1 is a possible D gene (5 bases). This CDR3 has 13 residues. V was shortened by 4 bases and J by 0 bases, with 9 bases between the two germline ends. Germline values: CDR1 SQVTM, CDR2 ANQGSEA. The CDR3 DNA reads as TGCAGCGTTGTTCCCAGGGTGAACACTGAAGCTTTCTTT. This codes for CSVVPRVNTEAFF.

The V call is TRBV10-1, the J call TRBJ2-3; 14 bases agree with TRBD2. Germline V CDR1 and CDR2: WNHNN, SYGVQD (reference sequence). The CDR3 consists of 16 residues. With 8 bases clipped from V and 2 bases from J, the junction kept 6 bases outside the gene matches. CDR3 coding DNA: TGCGCCAGCGCGCCGGGACTAGCGGGGGACACAGATACGCAGTATTTT. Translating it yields CASAPGLAGDTDTQYF.

CDR3 nucleotides: TGTGCCAGCAGCCGCGAGGGGGAAGACAAGATAATATACAATGAGCAGTTCTTC. It translates to CASSREGEDKIIYNEQFF. The rearrangement uses TRBV7-8 and TRBJ2-1, with D tentatively TRBD1 (6 bases). Germline lookup yields CDR1 SGHVS and CDR2 FQNEAQ. This CDR3 has 18 residues. The V end was cut by 5 bases, the J end by 4 bases, with 24 bases between.

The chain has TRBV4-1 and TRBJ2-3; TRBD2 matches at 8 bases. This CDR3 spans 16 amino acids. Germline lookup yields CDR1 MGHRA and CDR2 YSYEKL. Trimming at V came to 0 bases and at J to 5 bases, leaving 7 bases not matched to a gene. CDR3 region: CASSQEHGRAVDTQYF. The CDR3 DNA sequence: TGCGCCAGCAGCCAAGAACACGGGAGGGCCGTAGATACGCAGTATTTT.

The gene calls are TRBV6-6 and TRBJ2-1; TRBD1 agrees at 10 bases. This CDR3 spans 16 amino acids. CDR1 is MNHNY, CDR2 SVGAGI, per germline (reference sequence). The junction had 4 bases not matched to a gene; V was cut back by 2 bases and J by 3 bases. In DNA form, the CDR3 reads TGTGCCAGCAGTTACCGGGACAGGGGCTACTACAATGAGCAGTTCTTC. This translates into CASSYRDRGYYNEQFF.

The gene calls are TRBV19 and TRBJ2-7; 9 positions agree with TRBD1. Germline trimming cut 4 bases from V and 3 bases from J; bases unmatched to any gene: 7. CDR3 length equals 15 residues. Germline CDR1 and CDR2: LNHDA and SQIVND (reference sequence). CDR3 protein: CASSTPGQGRYEQYF. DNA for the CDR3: TGTGCCAGTAGTACGCCGGGACAGGGCCGCTACGAGCAGTACTTC. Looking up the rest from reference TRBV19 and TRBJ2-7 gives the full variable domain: DGGITQSPKYLFRKEGQNVTLSCEQNLNHDAMYWYRQDPGQGLRLIYYSQIVNDFQKGDIAEGYSVSREKKESFPLTVTSAQKNPTAFYLCASSTPGQGRYEQYFGPGTRLTVT.

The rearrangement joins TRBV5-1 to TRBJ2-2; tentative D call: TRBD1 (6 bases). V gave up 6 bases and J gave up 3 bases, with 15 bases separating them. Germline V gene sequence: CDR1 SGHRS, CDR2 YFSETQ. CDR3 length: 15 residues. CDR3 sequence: CASTFQGTDTGELFF. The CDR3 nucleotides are TGCGCCAGCACCTTCCAGGGGACGGACACCGGGGAGCTGTTTTTT.

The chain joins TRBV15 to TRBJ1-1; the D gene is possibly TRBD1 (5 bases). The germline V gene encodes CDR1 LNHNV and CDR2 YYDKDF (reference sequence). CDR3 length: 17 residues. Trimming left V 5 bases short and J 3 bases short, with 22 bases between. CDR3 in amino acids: CATSGPGGIPRDTEAFF. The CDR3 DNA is TGTGCCACCAGCGGCCCGGGGGGGATTCCCCGGGACACTGAAGCTTTCTTT.

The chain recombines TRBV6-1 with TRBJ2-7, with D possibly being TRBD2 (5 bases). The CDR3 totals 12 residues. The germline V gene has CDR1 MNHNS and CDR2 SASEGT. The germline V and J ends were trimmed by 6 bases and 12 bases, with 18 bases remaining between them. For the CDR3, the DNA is TGTGCCAGCAGGGAGGAACCTTTTGGACGGTACTTC. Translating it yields CASREEPFGRYF.

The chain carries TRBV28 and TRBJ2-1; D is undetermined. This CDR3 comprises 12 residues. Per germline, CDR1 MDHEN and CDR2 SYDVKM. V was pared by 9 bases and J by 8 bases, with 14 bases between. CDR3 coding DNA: TGTGCCAGTACTAAGTGGAACGATGAGCAGTTCTTC. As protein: CASTKWNDEQFF.

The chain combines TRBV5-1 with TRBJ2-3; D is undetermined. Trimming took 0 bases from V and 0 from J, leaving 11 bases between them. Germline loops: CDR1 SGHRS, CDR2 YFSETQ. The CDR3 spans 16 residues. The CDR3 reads CASSLGLRSSTDTQYF. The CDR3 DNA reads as TGCGCCAGCAGCTTGGGGTTGCGGTCTAGCACAGATACGCAGTATTTT.

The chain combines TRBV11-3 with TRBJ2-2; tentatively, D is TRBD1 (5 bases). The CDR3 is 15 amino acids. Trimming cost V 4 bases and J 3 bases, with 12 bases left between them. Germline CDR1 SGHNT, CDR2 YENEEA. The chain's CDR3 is CASSWAGIDTGELFF. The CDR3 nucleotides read TGTGCCAGCAGCTGGGCAGGGATCGACACCGGGGAGCTGTTTTTT. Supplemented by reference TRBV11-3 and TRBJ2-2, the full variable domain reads EAGVVQSPRYKIIEKKQPVAFWCNPISGHNTLYWYLQNLGQGPELLIRYENEEAVDDSQLPKDRFSAERLKGVDSTLKIQPAELGDSAVYLCASSWAGIDTGELFFGEGSRLTVL.

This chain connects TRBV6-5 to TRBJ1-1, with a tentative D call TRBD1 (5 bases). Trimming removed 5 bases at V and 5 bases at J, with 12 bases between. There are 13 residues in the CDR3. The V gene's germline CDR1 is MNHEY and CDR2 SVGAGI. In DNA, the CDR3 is TGTGCCAGCAGTAACCTCGGGGGGACTGAAGCTTTCTTT. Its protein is CASSNLGGTEAFF.

CDR3 DNA: TGTGCCAGCAGGCCTACAGGGGGGAACTATGGCTACACCTTC. Encoded protein: CASRPTGGNYGYTF. J is TRBJ1-2 and V is TRBV7-8, with 8 bases fitting TRBD1. In germline, CDR1 is SGHVS, CDR2 FQNEAQ. Trimming cost V 6 bases and J 2 bases; bases outside gene matches: 5. This CDR3 region has 14 residues.

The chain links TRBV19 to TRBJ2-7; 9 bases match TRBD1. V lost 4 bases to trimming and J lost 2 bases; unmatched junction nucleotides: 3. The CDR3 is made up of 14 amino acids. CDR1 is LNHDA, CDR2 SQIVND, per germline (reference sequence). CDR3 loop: CASSTDRGTYEQYF. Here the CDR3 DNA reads TGTGCCAGTAGTACGGACAGGGGCACCTACGAGCAGTACTTC.

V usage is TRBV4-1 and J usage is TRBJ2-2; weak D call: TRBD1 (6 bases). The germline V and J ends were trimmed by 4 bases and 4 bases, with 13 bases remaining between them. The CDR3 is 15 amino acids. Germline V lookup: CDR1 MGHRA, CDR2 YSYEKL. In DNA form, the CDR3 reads TGCGCCAGCAGCCGAGATCGGGACATCACCGGGGAGCTGTTTTTT. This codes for CASSRDRDITGELFF.